Shown below are 8 T cell receptor beta chains from a single sample sequenced in a study of T-cell memory formation after mild COVID-19. TCRdb redid the calling of the 5' RACE reads with MiXCR, one entry per CDR3 protein. The table has 550,000 to 700,000 distinct CDR3 sequences, over 15% seen once; the top ten hold around 13%. The sequencing input was PBMCs or a T cell subset sorted from them (not recorded which). These receptors originate from an adult woman who had mild COVID-19 (a few samples of this study predate the infection). Cell type and time point are not known.

The V gene is TRBV6-5, the J gene TRBJ1-1; D might be TRBD1 (6 bases). Germline-derived CDR1 and CDR2 are MNHEY and SVGAGI. The CDR3 runs to 16 residues. Trimming took off 2 bases at V and 4 bases at J, with 17 bases between the two ends. CDR3 nucleotide sequence: TGTGCCAGCAGTTACGGTACGGGGGGCACGGGCACTGAAGCTTTCTTT. The encoded protein is CASSYGTGGTGTEAFF.

The chain combines TRBV12-3 or TRBV12-4 with TRBJ2-1, with D hard to call. V lost 3 bases and J lost 8, with 14 bases in between. The CDR3 runs to 14 residues. The DNA of the CDR3 is TGTGCCAGCAGTTTTCCCTTTCGGGTGGATGAGCAGTTCTTC. Amino acids: CASSFPFRVDEQFF.

This clonotype was seen a handful of times. Written as DNA, the CDR3 is TGTGCCAGCAGCTTAGTCCCTAGCGTGGATGAGCAGTTCTTC. Its translation is CASSLVPSVDEQFF. This chain uses TRBV7-2 with TRBJ2-1, with a possible D match to TRBD2 (6 bases). V was clipped by 1 base and J by 8 bases, with 12 bases between them. The CDR3 loop spans 14 amino acids. CDR1 and CDR2 from the germline V gene are SGHTA and FQGNSA.

In this sample, this clonotype turned up once. V and J are TRBV2 and TRBJ2-7; 9 bases map to TRBD1. The length of the CDR3 is 15 residues. V lost 3 bases and J lost 3; bases outside the gene matches: 6. CDR1 is SNHLY, CDR2 FYNNEI, per germline. The CDR3 coding sequence is TGTGCCAGCAGTGATTGGGCGACAGGGGGCTACGAGCAGTACTTC. This encodes CASSDWATGGYEQYF.

The chain recombines TRBV18 with TRBJ2-7; D is undetermined. The CDR3 is made up of 14 amino acids. V lost 1 base and J lost 2, with 9 bases in between. CDR1 and CDR2 from the germline V gene are KGHSH and LQKENI. The chain's CDR3 is CASSPLGEAYEQYF. The CDR3 DNA reads as TGTGCCAGCTCACCACTTGGAGAGGCCTACGAGCAGTACTTC. Full variable domain (rest looked up from reference TRBV18 and TRBJ2-7): NAGVMQNPRHLVRRRGQEARLRCSPMKGHSHVYWYRQLPEEGLKFMVYLQKENIIDESGMPKERFSAEFPKEGPSILRIQQVVRGDSAAYFCASSPLGEAYEQYFGPGTRLTVT.

V gene TRBV30 combines with J gene TRBJ2-6; tentative D call: TRBD2 (5 bases). This CDR3 has 14 residues. Trimming stripped 1 base from V and 5 bases from J, with 9 bases between. Per the germline V gene, CDR1 is GTSNPN and CDR2 is SVGIG (reference sequence). CDR3 bases: TGTGCCTGGAGTGAAGAGGGCTGGGCCAACGTCCTGACTTTC. Translation gives CAWSEEGWANVLTF.

The sample holds many counts of this clonotype. V gene TRBV5-1 combines with J gene TRBJ2-7; 8 bases are shared with TRBD1. CDR1 and CDR2 from the germline V gene are SGHRS and YFSETQ. V was pared by 5 bases and J by 7 bases, with 5 bases of the junction left unmatched. The CDR3 covers 12 residues. CDR3 nucleotide sequence: TGCGCCAGCAGGACAGGGGTAGGGGAGCAGTACTTC. Translated, it gives CASRTGVGEQYF.

The chain couples TRBV6-5 to TRBJ2-1; D might be TRBD2 (5 bases). The CDR3 runs 14 residues. V shed 1 base and J shed 8 bases, with 12 bases lying between them. CDR1 is MNHEY and CDR2 is SVGAGI in the germline V gene. Here the CDR3 reads CASSYYGQEDEQFF. In nucleotides, the CDR3 is TGTGCCAGCAGTTACTATGGGCAGGAGGATGAGCAGTTCTTC.